This TCR beta chain was captured by sequencing in a study of T-cell reconstitution after alpha-beta-depleted transplantation in children. Library preparation (for TCRbeta) was performed with unique molecular identifiers. Each CDR3 protein gets one entry after TCRdb re-called the PCR reads with MiXCR. In the table there are about 500,000 distinct CDR3 sequences, approximately 32% of which are singletons. The starting material was PBMCs from the stem cell graft donor, obtained from the stem cell graft. The clonotype comes from a human donor who donated a stem cell graft to a child with aplastic anemia.

CDR3 amino acids: CASSLAGSYTGELFF. CDR3 nucleotides: TGTGCCAGCAGCTTAGCGGGCAGTTACACCGGGGAGCTGTTTTTT. The chain links TRBV7-9 to TRBJ2-2, with D uncertain. The germline V and J ends were trimmed by 0 bases and 3 bases, with 8 bases remaining between them. This CDR3 contains 15 residues. The germline CDR1 and CDR2 sequences are SEHNR and FQNEAQ (reference sequence).